This T cell receptor beta chain was retrieved from a study of shared clonotypes between healthy human individuals. Looking at the study overall: The study enrolled a couple of women and a few men aged 18 to 49. Regarding the study as a whole: Only blood was sampled, and tissue TCR repertoires likely differ from blood ones.

As regards this clone: Its antigen remains unidentified.

Profiling relied on immunoSEQ multiplex PCR, and the TCRdb table lists in-frame clones only, not all of them. The sample includes 330,000 or so clones, less than 85% of them seen just once. Study donors comprised healthy, HIV-negative adults devoid of recent acute infection or vaccination. The germline V gene has CDR1 SGHVS and CDR2 FNYEAQ. J gave up 5 bases and V 4 bases, and 1 base lay outside the gene matches. This CDR3 is built from 12 residues. Sequencing used memory CD4+ T cells sorted from blood. Subset of the sample: CD45RA-negative fraction. The clonotype comes from a man in his thirties or forties in good health. The chain combines TRBV7-6 with TRBJ2-7, with 8 bases lining up with TRBD1. CDR3 in DNA: TGTGCCAGCAGCTGGACAGGGAACGAGCAGTACTTC. Its translation is CASSWTGNEQYF.